The sequence of this T cell receptor (beta chain) was determined in a study of regulatory T cells in long-lasting Graves disease. Study-level points and caveats: TCR diversity was lower in persistent Graves' patients than in newly diagnosed ones.

Time point described: newly diagnosed GD, antithyroid drugs for less than 3 months. The TCR library was prepared using RNA isolated from PBMCs. CDR3 size: 17 residues. Trimming stripped 1 base from V and 7 bases from J, with 20 bases between. Germline V lookup: CDR1 SGHAT, CDR2 FQNNGV. TCR beta libraries were built with iRepertoire HTBI primers and Arm-PCR of CDR3 regions. One entry per CDR3 protein, called by TCRdb with MiXCR from the multiplex PCR reads. Of hundreds of thousands of distinct CDR3 sequences in the sample, about 12% were seen once. As concerns this clonotype: Antigen specificity is unknown.

These data also featured in a second study, about T cells in Graves' hyperthyroidism and ophthalmopathy. That publication notes: A set of HTBI primers served as the primers for a first-round RT-PCR of the TCR CDR3.

This TCR was sampled from a woman aged 25 to 39 with Graves disease. The rearrangement uses TRBV11-2 and TRBJ2-1; TRBD2 might be the D (6 bases). This specimen was peripheral blood mononuclear cells (PBMCs), taken at new diagnosis, from a patient treated with antithyroid drugs. In nucleotides, the CDR3 is TGTGCCAGCAGCTTAGGAAAAACCTCGGGGGAAAGAAATGAGCAGTTCTTC. This encodes CASSLGKTSGERNEQFF.